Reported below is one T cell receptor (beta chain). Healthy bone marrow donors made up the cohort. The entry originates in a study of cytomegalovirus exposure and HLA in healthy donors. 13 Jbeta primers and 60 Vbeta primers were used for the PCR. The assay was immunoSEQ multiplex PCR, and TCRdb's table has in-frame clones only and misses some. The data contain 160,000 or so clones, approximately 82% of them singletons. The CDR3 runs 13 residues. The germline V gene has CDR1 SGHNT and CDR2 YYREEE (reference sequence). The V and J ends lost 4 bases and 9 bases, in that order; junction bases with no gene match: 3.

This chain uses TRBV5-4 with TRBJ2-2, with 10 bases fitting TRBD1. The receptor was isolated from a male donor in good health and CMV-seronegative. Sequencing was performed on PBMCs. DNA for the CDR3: TGTGCCAGCAGCATAGACAGGGGGCGGGAGCTGTTTTTT. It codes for CASSIDRGRELFF. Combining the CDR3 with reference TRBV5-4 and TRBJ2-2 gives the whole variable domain ETGVTQSPTHLIKTRGQQVTLRCSSQSGHNTVSWYQQALGQGPQFIFQYYREEENGRGNFPPRFSGLQFPNYSSELNVNALELDDSALYLCASSIDRGRELFFGEGSRLTVL.